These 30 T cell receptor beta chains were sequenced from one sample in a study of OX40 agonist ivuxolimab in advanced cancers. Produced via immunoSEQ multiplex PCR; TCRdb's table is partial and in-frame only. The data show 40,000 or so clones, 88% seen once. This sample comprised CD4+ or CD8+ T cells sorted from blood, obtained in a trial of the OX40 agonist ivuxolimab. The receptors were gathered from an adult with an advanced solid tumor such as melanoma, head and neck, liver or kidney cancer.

CDR3 residues: CATSGGYNEQFF. CDR3 in DNA: TGTGCCACCTCGGGGGGCTACAATGAGCAGTTCTTC. V and J are TRBV25-1 and TRBJ2-1; TRBD2 matches 7 bases. Germline V gene data show CDR1 as MGHDK and CDR2 as SYGVNS. The J segment lost 3 bases and the V segment lost 10 bases, leaving 3 bases of the junction unmatched. This CDR3 is built from 12 residues.

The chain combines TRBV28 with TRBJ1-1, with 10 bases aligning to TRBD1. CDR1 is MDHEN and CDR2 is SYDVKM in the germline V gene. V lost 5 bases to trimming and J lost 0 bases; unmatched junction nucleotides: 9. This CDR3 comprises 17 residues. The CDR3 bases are TGTGCCAGCAGTAGGTTCGGGACAGGGGTCATGAACACTGAAGCTTTCTTT. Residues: CASSRFGTGVMNTEAFF.

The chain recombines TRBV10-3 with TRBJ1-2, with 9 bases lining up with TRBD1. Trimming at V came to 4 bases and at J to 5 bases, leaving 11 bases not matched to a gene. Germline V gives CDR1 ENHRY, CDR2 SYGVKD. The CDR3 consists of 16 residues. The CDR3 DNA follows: TGTGCCATCAGTGCAAAACCGGGACAGGGAACTTATGGCTACACCTTC. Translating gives CAISAKPGQGTYGYTF.

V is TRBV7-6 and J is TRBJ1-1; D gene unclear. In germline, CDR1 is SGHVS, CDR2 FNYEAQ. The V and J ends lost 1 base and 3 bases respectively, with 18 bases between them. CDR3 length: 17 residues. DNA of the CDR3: TGTGCCAGCAGCTTAGAGGCGGAAATGATTGGGGACACTGAAGCTTTCTTT. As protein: CASSLEAEMIGDTEAFF.

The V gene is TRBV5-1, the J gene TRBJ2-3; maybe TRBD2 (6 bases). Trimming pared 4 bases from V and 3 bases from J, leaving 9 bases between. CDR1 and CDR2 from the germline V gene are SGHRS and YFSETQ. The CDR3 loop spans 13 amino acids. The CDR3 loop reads CASSRAGTDTQYF. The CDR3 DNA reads TGCGCCAGCAGCAGGGCGGGGACAGATACGCAGTATTTT.

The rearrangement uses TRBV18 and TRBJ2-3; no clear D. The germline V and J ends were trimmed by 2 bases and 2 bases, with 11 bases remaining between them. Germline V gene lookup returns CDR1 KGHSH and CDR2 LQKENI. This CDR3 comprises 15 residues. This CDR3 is CASSPVSIDTDTQYF. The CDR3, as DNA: TGTGCCAGCTCACCAGTGTCGATAGACACAGATACGCAGTATTTT.

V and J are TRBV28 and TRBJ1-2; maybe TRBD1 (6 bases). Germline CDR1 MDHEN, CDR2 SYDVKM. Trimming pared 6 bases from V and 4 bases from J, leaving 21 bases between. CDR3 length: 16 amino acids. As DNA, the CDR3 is TGTGCCAGCAGCCCGGACCTCGGGGGGCAAAGCTATGGCTACACCTTC. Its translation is CASSPDLGGQSYGYTF.

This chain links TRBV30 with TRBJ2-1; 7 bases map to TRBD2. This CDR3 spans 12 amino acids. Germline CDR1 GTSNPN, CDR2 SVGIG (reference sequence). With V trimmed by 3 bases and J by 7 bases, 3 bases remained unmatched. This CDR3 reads CAWRRGGNEQFF. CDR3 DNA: TGTGCCTGGAGAAGGGGAGGGAATGAGCAGTTCTTC.

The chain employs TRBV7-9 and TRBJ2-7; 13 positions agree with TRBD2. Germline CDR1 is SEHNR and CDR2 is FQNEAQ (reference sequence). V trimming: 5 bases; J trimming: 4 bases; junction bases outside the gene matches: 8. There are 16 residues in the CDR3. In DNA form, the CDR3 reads TGTGCCAGCAGCCCTACTAGCGGGAGGGCCGGGTACGAGCAGTACTTC. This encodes CASSPTSGRAGYEQYF.

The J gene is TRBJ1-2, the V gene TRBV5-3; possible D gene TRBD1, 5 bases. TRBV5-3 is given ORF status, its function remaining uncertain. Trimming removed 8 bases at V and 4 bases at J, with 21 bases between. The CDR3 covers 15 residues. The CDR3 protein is CASSQDQTGAYGYTF. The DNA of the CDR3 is TGTGCCAGCAGCCAAGATCAGACCGGGGCCTATGGCTACACCTTC.

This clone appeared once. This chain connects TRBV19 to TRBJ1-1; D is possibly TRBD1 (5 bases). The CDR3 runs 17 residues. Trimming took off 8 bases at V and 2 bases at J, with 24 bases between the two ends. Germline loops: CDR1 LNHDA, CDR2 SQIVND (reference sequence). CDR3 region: CASSSVGRGGPNTEAFF. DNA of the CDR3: TGTGCCAGTTCGTCGGTGGGGCGCGGTGGGCCTAACACTGAAGCTTTCTTT.

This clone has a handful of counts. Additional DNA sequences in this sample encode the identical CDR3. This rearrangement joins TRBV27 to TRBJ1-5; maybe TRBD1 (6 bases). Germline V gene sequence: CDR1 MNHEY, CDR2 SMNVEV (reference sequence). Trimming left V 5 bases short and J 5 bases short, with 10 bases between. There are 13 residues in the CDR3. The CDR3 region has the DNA TGTGCCAGCAGTCCGACAGGTTATCAGCCCCAGCATTTT. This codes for CASSPTGYQPQHF.

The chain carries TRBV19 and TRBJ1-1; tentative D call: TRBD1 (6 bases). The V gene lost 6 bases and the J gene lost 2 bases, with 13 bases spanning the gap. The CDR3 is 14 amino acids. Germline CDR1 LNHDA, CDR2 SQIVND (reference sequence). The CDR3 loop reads CASRLGGPNTEAFF. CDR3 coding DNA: TGTGCCAGTAGACTAGGGGGTCCTAACACTGAAGCTTTCTTT.

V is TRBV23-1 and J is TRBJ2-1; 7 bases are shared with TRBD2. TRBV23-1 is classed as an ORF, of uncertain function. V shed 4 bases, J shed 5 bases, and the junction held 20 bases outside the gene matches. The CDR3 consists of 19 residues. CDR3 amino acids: CASSPAGGRRGNGNNEQFF. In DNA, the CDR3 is TGCGCCAGCAGTCCCGCCGGGGGGAGAAGGGGAAACGGTAACAATGAGCAGTTCTTC.

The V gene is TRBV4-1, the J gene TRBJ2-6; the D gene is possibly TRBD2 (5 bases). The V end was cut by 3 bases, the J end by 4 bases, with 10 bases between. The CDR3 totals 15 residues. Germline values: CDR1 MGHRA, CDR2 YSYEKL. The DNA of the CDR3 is TGCGCCAGCAGCCACAAAGCGGCAGGGGCCAACGTCCTGACTTTC. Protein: CASSHKAAGANVLTF.

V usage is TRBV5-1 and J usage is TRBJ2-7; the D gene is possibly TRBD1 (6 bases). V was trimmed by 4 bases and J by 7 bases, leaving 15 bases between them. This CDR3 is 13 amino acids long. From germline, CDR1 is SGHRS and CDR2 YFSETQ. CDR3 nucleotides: TGCGCCAGCAGCCCAGGCTTCCAGGGGGAGCAGTACTTC. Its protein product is CASSPGFQGEQYF.

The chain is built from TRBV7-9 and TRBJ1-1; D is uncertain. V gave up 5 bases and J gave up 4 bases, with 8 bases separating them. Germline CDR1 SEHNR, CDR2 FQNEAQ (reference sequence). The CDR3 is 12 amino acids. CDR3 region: CASSEGGTEAFF. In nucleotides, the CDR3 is TGTGCCAGCAGCGAGGGTGGCACTGAAGCTTTCTTT.

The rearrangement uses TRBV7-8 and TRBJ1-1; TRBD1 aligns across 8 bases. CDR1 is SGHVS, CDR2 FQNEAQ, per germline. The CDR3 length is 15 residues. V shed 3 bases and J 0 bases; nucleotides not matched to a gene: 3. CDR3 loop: CASSFRTGLNTEAFF. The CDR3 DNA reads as TGTGCCAGCAGCTTTCGGACAGGGTTGAACACTGAAGCTTTCTTT.

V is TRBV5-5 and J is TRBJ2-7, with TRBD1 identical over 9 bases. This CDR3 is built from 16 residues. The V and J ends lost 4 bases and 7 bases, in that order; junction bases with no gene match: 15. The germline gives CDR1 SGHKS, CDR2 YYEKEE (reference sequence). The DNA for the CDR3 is TGTGCCAGCAGCGACCGGGACAGGGCGTCTTTTTGGGAGCAGTACTTC. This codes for CASSDRDRASFWEQYF.

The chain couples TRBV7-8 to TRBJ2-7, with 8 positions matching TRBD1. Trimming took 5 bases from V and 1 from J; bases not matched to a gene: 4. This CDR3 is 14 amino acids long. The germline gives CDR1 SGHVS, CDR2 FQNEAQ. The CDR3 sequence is CASSGNRGSYEQYF. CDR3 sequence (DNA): TGTGCCAGCAGCGGCAACAGGGGGTCCTACGAGCAGTACTTC.

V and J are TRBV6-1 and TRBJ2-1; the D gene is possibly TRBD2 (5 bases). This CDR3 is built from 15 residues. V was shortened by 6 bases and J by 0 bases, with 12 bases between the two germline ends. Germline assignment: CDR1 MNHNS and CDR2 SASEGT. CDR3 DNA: TGTGCCAGCAGAGGACTGGAAATCTCCTACAATGAGCAGTTCTTC. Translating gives CASRGLEISYNEQFF.

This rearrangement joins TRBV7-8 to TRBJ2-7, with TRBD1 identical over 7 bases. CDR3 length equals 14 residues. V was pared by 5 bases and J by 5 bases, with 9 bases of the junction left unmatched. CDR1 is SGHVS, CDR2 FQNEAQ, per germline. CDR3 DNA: TGTGCCAGCAGCCCAGGGACAGTTATCGACGAGCAGTACTTC. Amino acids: CASSPGTVIDEQYF.

This CDR3 reads CASSPTGDNEQFF. CDR3 bases: TGTGCCAGTAGCCCTACAGGGGACAATGAGCAGTTCTTC. The V call is TRBV19, the J call TRBJ2-1; 7 bases are shared with TRBD1. The CDR3 extends over 13 amino acids. CDR1 is LNHDA, CDR2 SQIVND, per germline (reference sequence). V gave up 6 bases and J gave up 5 bases; unmatched junction bases: 4.

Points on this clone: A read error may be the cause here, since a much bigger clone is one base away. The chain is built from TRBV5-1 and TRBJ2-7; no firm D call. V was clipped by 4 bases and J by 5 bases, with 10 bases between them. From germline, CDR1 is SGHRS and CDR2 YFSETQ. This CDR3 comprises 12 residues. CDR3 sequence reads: CASSTGRDEQYF. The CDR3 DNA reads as TGCGCCAGCAGCACCGGACGCGACGAGCAGTACTTC.

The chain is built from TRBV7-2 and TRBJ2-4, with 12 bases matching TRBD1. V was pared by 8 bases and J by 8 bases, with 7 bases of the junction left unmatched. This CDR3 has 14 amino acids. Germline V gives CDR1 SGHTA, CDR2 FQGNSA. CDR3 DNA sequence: TGTGCCAGCGGGACAGGGGGCGGAGGGGACATTCAGTACTTC. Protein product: CASGTGGGGDIQYF.

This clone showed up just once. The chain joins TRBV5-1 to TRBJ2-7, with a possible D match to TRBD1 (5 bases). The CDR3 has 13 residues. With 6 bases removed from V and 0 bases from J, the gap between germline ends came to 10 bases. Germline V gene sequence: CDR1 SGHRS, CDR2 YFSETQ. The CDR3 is CASKYRPSYEQYF. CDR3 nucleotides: TGCGCCAGCAAATACAGGCCCTCCTACGAGCAGTACTTC. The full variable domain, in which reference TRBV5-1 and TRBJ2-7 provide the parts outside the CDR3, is KAGVTQTPRYLIKTRGQQVTLSCSPISGHRSVSWYQQTPGQGLQFLFEYFSETQRNKGNFPGRFSGRQFSNSRSEMNVSTLELGDSALYLCASKYRPSYEQYFGPGTRLTVT.

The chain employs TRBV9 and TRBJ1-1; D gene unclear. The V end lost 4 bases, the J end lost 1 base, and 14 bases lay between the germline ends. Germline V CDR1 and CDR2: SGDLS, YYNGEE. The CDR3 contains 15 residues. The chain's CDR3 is CASSPGVQTNTEAFF. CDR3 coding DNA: TGTGCCAGCAGCCCCGGGGTACAGACGAACACTGAAGCTTTCTTT.

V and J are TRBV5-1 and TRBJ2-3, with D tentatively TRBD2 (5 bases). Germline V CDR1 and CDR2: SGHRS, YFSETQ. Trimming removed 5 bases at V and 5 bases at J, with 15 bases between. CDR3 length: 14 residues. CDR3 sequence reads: CASREMGVGDTQYF. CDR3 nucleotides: TGCGCCAGCAGGGAAATGGGAGTGGGAGATACGCAGTATTTT. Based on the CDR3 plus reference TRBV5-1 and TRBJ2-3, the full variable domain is KAGVTQTPRYLIKTRGQQVTLSCSPISGHRSVSWYQQTPGQGLQFLFEYFSETQRNKGNFPGRFSGRQFSNSRSEMNVSTLELGDSALYLCASREMGVGDTQYFGPGTRLTVL.

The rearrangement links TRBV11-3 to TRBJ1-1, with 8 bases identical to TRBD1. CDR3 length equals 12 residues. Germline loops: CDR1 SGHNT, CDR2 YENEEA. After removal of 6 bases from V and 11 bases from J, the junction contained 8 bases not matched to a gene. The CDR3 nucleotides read TGTGCCAGCAGTTCCCAGGGGGCTGCCGCTTTCTTT. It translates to CASSSQGAAAFF.

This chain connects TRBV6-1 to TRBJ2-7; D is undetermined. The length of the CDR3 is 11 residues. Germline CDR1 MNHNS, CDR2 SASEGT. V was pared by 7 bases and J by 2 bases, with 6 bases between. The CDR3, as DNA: TGTGCCAGCATTATGCCCTACGAGCAGTACTTC. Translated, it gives CASIMPYEQYF.